The T cell receptor (beta chain) described here comes from a study of T cell repertoires in cytomegalovirus infection. Across the whole study: Indications came from public TCR beta signatures; they pointed to CMV infection and to a matching HLA type. Findings of the study overall: Ex vivo, HLA-C-restricted CMV-specific TCR beta clonotypes prevailed over the rest of the response. Carriage of CMV together with the relevant HLA was identifiable through cumulative public TCR beta family frequency.

This clonotype is a singleton in its sample. The antigen is not known. Each CDR3 protein is one row after TCRdb ran MiXCR on the reads. The table includes approximately 73,000 distinct CDR3 sequences, roughly 37% detected once. The CDR3 consists of 17 residues. Germline-derived CDR1 and CDR2 are DFQATT and SNEGSKA (reference sequence). V dropped 5 bases and J dropped 0; count of bases not matched to a gene: 13. V is TRBV20-1 and J is TRBJ2-1; 7 positions match TRBD1. This specimen was CD8+ T cells from cultured PBMCs, taken from culture after CMV antigen stimulation. The TCR comes from a human donor in good health (CMV status not recorded). Some clones in this sample may be carry-over from other donors' samples. In DNA, the CDR3 is TGCAGTGCTCCGGACAGGATCGACCTAAGCTCCTACAATGAGCAGTTCTTC. Protein: CSAPDRIDLSSYNEQFF.